What follows are 12 T cell receptor beta chains derived from one specimen sequenced in a study of T cell responses to AZD1222 COVID-19 vaccine. TCRdb's copy holds only in-frame clones and misses some; the assay was immunoSEQ multiplex PCR. The data contain about 130,000 clones, around 90% of them seen just once; the ten biggest clones take up over 2.5%. Here the sequenced sample was peripheral blood, taken on day 0 of AZD1222 vaccination. The receptor set was obtained from an adult in good health.

This chain connects TRBV19 to TRBJ1-6; D is unclear. Trimming took 6 bases from V and 9 from J, leaving 15 bases between them. Germline V lookup: CDR1 LNHDA, CDR2 SQIVND (reference sequence). The CDR3 length is 14 residues. The CDR3 bases are TGTGCCAGTAGCTTCCGCCGGGTCCTTTCACCCCTCCACTTT. Translating it yields CASSFRRVLSPLHF.

J is TRBJ2-7 and V is TRBV9; a possible D gene is TRBD1 (6 bases). This CDR3 has 13 amino acids. In germline, CDR1 is SGDLS, CDR2 YYNGEE. V was trimmed by 0 bases and J by 6 bases, leaving 10 bases between them. The CDR3 nucleotides are TGTGCCAGCAGCGTAGTCCGAGGGGGCGAGCAGTACTTC. This sequence encodes CASSVVRGGEQYF.

This clone was seen a single time. The chain joins TRBV27 to TRBJ2-7; TRBD1 agrees at 7 bases. This CDR3 has 15 amino acids. V shed 0 bases, J shed 2 bases, and the junction held 4 bases outside the gene matches. Germline V lookup: CDR1 MNHEY, CDR2 SMNVEV (reference sequence). The CDR3 sequence: CASSLSWDRTYEQYF. The CDR3 DNA sequence: TGTGCCAGCAGTTTATCGTGGGACAGAACCTACGAGCAGTACTTC.

The chain combines TRBV29-1 with TRBJ1-5, with 7 bases that match TRBD1. Germline V gene data show CDR1 as SQVTM and CDR2 as ANQGSEA. The CDR3 loop spans 15 amino acids. The V segment lost 5 bases and the J segment 2 bases; nucleotides outside the gene matches: 9. The CDR3 spells CSVRQGGWCNQPQHF. The CDR3, as DNA: TGCAGCGTTAGGCAGGGGGGATGGTGCAATCAGCCCCAGCATTTT.

The genes are TRBV7-9 and TRBJ1-2; 8 bases fit TRBD1. There are 15 residues in the CDR3. V trimming: 5 bases; J trimming: 4 bases; junction bases outside the gene matches: 9. CDR1 and CDR2 (germline): SEHNR, FQNEAQ (reference sequence). The CDR3 DNA reads as TGTGCCAGCAGCGGGAAGGGACAGGTCCTCTATGGCTACACCTTC. Residues: CASSGKGQVLYGYTF.

The chain is built from TRBV6-5 and TRBJ2-1; tentatively, D is TRBD2 (6 bases). V was clipped by 6 bases and J by 12 bases, with 15 bases between them. The length of the CDR3 is 12 residues. Germline loops: CDR1 MNHEY, CDR2 SVGAGI. CDR3 coding DNA: TGTGCCAGCAGAGGGGACTGGCTTAGGCAGTTCTTC. Translated, it gives CASRGDWLRQFF.

The V gene is TRBV5-1, the J gene TRBJ1-4; D gene ambiguous. Germline assignment: CDR1 SGHRS and CDR2 YFSETQ. V lost 2 bases and J 4 bases, leaving 9 bases between the germline ends. This CDR3 has 14 amino acids. CDR3 in DNA: TGCGCCAGCAGCTTTTGGGGTCTTAATGAAAAACTGTTTTTT. This codes for CASSFWGLNEKLFF.

In DNA, the CDR3 is TGTGCCAGCAGCCAAGACCGGAAATCCACCACTAGCACAGATACGCAGTATTTT. This codes for CASSQDRKSTTSTDTQYF. V usage is TRBV4-2 and J usage is TRBJ2-3; D call uncertain. The germline V gene has CDR1 LGHNA and CDR2 YNFKEQ. Trimming took 0 bases from V and 0 from J, leaving 16 bases between them. This CDR3 has 18 residues.

The chain joins TRBV5-1 to TRBJ1-2; no definite D call. The germline V gene has CDR1 SGHRS and CDR2 YFSETQ. The CDR3 totals 13 residues. Trimming removed 0 bases from V and 0 bases from J, with 3 bases in between. The chain's CDR3 is CASSLGPNYGYTF. The CDR3 bases are TGCGCCAGCAGCTTGGGGCCTAACTATGGCTACACCTTC.

V usage is TRBV11-2 and J usage is TRBJ2-7; D is ambiguous. CDR1 is SGHAT, CDR2 FQNNGV, per germline. CDR3 length equals 13 residues. Trimming removed 5 bases from V and 7 bases from J, with 15 bases in between. The CDR3 DNA reads TGTGCCAGCAGCCAAAAACGCGTCGGGGAGCAGTACTTC. Protein sequence: CASSQKRVGEQYF. Variable domain in full (rest from reference TRBV11-2 and TRBJ2-7): EAGVAQSPRYKIIEKRQSVAFWCNPISGHATLYWYQQILGQGPKLLIQFQNNGVVDDSQLPKDRFSAERLKGVDSTLKIQPAKLEDSAVYLCASSQKRVGEQYFGPGTRLTVT.

This clone was seen just once. Germline and junction disagree at one end, which may indicate a read error. The chain has TRBV2 and TRBJ2-7, with D perhaps matching TRBD1 or TRBD2 (5 bases each). Germline-derived CDR1 and CDR2 are SNHLY and FYNNEI. The CDR3 loop spans 18 amino acids. The CDR3 loop is CASSEGGPGTRNSYEQYF. CDR3 nucleotide sequence: TGTGCCAGCAGCGAAGGTGGGCCAGGGACGAGAAATTCCTACGAGCAGTACTTC.

The chain is built from TRBV6-5 and TRBJ2-1; TRBD1 is a possible D gene (5 bases). Per germline, CDR1 MNHEY and CDR2 SVGAGI. CDR3 length equals 15 residues. V lost 0 bases and J lost 9, with 15 bases in between. In nucleotides, the CDR3 is TGTGCCAGCAGTTACTCGAAAGCGCAGGGAAGTGAGCAGTTCTTC. Encoded protein: CASSYSKAQGSEQFF.